What follows are 17 T cell receptor beta chains derived from one specimen sequenced in a study of blood T cell repertoires in COVID-19. The repertoire was sequenced with immunoSEQ multiplex PCR; TCRdb's copy has only in-frame clones and lacks some. The repertoire includes some 220,000 clones, 65% to 90% of them detected once, and 2% to 3% sits in the top ten. The sample comprised peripheral blood. Receptor source: a woman aged 65 to 85 with COVID-19, enrolled during active disease.

The chain links TRBV6-1 to TRBJ1-2; maybe TRBD1 (5 bases). This CDR3 comprises 13 residues. V was shortened by 1 base and J by 3 bases, with 6 bases between the two germline ends. Germline values: CDR1 MNHNS, CDR2 SASEGT. The DNA for the CDR3 is TGTGCCAGCAGTGAAGGACAGCACTATGGCTACACCTTC. Protein: CASSEGQHYGYTF.

The rearrangement links TRBV5-4 to TRBJ2-3; the match to TRBD2 covers 7 bases. Germline loops: CDR1 SGHNT, CDR2 YYREEE (reference sequence). V shed 1 base and J 2 bases; nucleotides not matched to a gene: 7. The CDR3 is 16 residues long. CDR3 in DNA: TGTGCCAGCAGCTTGCCTGCGGGAGAGTCCACAGATACGCAGTATTTT. Translating gives CASSLPAGESTDTQYF.

The CDR3 sequence is CASRRGGGNQPQHF. The DNA for the CDR3 is TGTGCCAGTAGAAGGGGAGGAGGCAATCAGCCCCAGCATTTT. V is TRBV19 and J is TRBJ1-5; maybe TRBD1 (5 bases). The CDR3 has 14 amino acids. Germline CDR1 and CDR2: LNHDA and SQIVND (reference sequence). V gave up 6 bases and J gave up 2 bases, with 11 bases separating them.

This chain links TRBV7-2 with TRBJ2-6; the D gene is possibly TRBD2 (5 bases). CDR1 and CDR2 from the germline V gene are SGHTA and FQGNSA. Trimming removed 3 bases from V and 4 bases from J, with 13 bases in between. The CDR3 has 16 residues. The CDR3 reads CASSFAGVAGANVLTF. Here the CDR3 DNA reads TGTGCCAGCAGCTTCGCCGGGGTCGCGGGGGCCAACGTCCTGACTTTC.

This chain joins TRBV18 and TRBJ1-5, with 8 nucleotides matching TRBD1. The CDR3 spans 15 residues. Germline loops: CDR1 KGHSH, CDR2 LQKENI. Germline trimming cut 5 bases from V and 2 bases from J; bases unmatched to any gene: 5. CDR3 DNA sequence: TGTGCCAGCTCATCGACAGGGGCCGGCAATCAGCCCCAGCATTTT. This encodes CASSSTGAGNQPQHF.

V gene TRBV6-5 combines with J gene TRBJ2-7, with 8 nucleotides matching TRBD1. V was pared by 5 bases and J by 5 bases, with 11 bases of the junction left unmatched. The CDR3 is 15 residues long. Germline CDR1 is MNHEY and CDR2 is SVGAGI. CDR3 coding DNA: TGTGCCAGCAGTCAAAGGACAGGGCAGCTGAACGAGCAGTACTTC. Its protein is CASSQRTGQLNEQYF.

The chain links TRBV7-9 to TRBJ2-1; tentative D call: TRBD2 (5 bases). The CDR3 has 13 residues. Germline V CDR1 and CDR2: SEHNR, FQNEAQ (reference sequence). Trimming took 5 bases from V and 10 from J, leaving 15 bases between them. CDR3: CASSPALVREQFF. CDR3 bases: TGTGCCAGCAGCCCCGCACTAGTTAGGGAGCAGTTCTTC.

The genes are TRBV6-2 or TRBV6-3 and TRBJ2-7; D gene unclear. Trimming removed 0 bases from V and 2 bases from J, with 11 bases in between. The germline gives CDR1 MNHEY, CDR2 SVGEGT. The CDR3 spans 15 residues. CDR3 in DNA: TGTGCCAGCAGTTACTCGCTTACTACCACCTACGAGCAGTACTTC. Amino acids: CASSYSLTTTYEQYF.

The CDR3 reads CASSQPGQGTNEQFF. In nucleotides, the CDR3 is TGCGCCAGCAGCCAACCGGGACAGGGTACCAATGAGCAGTTCTTC. The chain has TRBV4-1 and TRBJ2-1; 9 nucleotides agree with TRBD1. The trim removed 2 bases at V and 6 bases at J, leaving 5 bases unmatched. The CDR3 has 15 amino acids. CDR1 and CDR2 from the germline V gene are MGHRA and YSYEKL.

The chain carries TRBV6-5 and TRBJ2-2; 7 bases fit TRBD1. The CDR3 totals 15 residues. J was trimmed by 1 base and V by 5 bases; bases with no gene match: 4. Germline V CDR1 and CDR2: MNHEY, SVGAGI. CDR3 region: CASSTDRKNTGELFF. The DNA of the CDR3 is TGTGCCAGCAGTACGGACAGGAAGAACACCGGGGAGCTGTTTTTT.

The CDR3 region has the DNA TGTGCCTGGAAGCTGGGGGCGAACATTCAGTACTTC. Its protein product is CAWKLGANIQYF. This sequence joins TRBV30 and TRBJ2-4; a weak D match, TRBD1 (6 bases). The CDR3 runs 12 residues. CDR1 is GTSNPN and CDR2 is SVGIG in the germline V gene (reference sequence). With 4 bases removed from V and 7 bases from J, the gap between germline ends came to 11 bases.

This clone was found a few times. This chain joins TRBV7-8 and TRBJ1-1, with TRBD1 as a possible D gene (6 bases). The V gene lost 0 bases and the J gene lost 8 bases, with 10 bases spanning the gap. CDR1 and CDR2 (germline): SGHVS, FQNEAQ. CDR3 length: 13 residues. CDR3 nucleotide sequence: TGTGCCAGCAGCTTAGCGGGGGCAGACGAAGCTTTCTTT. It encodes CASSLAGADEAFF.

The chain combines TRBV5-3 with TRBJ1-2; tentatively, D is TRBD1 (6 bases). TRBV5-3 is placed among ORFs of uncertain function. This CDR3 region has 16 residues. The V end was cut by 1 base, the J end by 4 bases, with 17 bases between. CDR3 DNA sequence: TGTGCCAGAAGCTTGTCCGAACCGGGACAACCCTATGGCTACACCTTC. Its translation: CARSLSEPGQPYGYTF.

The V call is TRBV30, the J call TRBJ2-7, with 10 bases aligning to TRBD1. Germline values: CDR1 GTSNPN, CDR2 SVGIG (reference sequence). The CDR3 covers 14 residues. After removal of 4 bases from V and 3 bases from J, the junction contained 6 bases not matched to a gene. CDR3 in amino acids: CAWNSGQGIYEQYF. The DNA for the CDR3 is TGTGCCTGGAATTCGGGACAGGGGATCTACGAGCAGTACTTC.

This sequence joins TRBV29-1 and TRBJ2-6; TRBD1 might be the D (5 bases). CDR1 and CDR2 (germline): SQVTM, ANQGSEA. This CDR3 has 15 residues. V was clipped by 5 bases and J by 6 bases, with 17 bases between them. The CDR3 coding sequence is TGCAGCGTTACATTCATGGGGCCAGAGGCCAACGTCCTGACTTTC. As protein: CSVTFMGPEANVLTF.

The rearrangement uses TRBV6-2 or TRBV6-3 and TRBJ1-1, with D possibly TRBD1 on 6 matching bases. Germline V gene data show CDR1 as MNHEY and CDR2 as SVGEGT. Trimming stripped 4 bases from V and 6 bases from J, with 18 bases between. The CDR3 spans 15 residues. Written as DNA, the CDR3 is TGTGCCAGCAGTTCCCCAGGGGTCAAGGGATCTGAAGCTTTCTTT. Translation gives CASSSPGVKGSEAFF.

V is TRBV6-5 and J is TRBJ2-7, with TRBD2 identical over 12 bases. Germline CDR1 is MNHEY and CDR2 is SVGAGI. The CDR3 loop spans 16 amino acids. Losses at the gene ends were 0 bases for V and 1 base for J; bases not matched to a gene: 1. The CDR3 region has the DNA TGTGCCAGCAGTTACTCCGGGACTAGCGGGTCCTACGAGCAGTACTTC. Translated, it gives CASSYSGTSGSYEQYF.